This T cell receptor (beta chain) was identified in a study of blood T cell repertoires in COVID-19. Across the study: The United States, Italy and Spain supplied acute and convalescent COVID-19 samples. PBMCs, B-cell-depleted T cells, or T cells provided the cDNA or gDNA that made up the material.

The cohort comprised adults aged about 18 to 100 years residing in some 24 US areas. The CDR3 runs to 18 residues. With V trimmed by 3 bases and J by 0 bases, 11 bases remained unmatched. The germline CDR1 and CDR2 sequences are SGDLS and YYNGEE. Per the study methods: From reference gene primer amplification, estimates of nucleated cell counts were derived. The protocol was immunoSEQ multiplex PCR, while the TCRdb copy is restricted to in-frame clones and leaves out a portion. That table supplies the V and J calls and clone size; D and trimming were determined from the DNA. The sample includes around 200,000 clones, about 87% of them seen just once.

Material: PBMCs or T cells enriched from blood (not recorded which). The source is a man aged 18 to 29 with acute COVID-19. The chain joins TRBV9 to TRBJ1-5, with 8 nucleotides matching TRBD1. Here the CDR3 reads CASSGFCDRGVSNQPQHF. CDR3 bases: TGTGCCAGCAGCGGATTCTGTGACAGGGGAGTTAGCAATCAGCCCCAGCATTTT.